The 9 T cell receptor beta chains reported below all come from one sample, sequenced in a study of shared clonotypes between healthy human individuals. Clones were sequenced by immunoSEQ multiplex PCR, and TCRdb holds only the in-frame ones, with some missing. The sample gives roughly 1,100,000 clones, about 76% of which show up once; approximately 1.5% is in the top ten. The sample taken for sequencing was memory CD4+ T cells sorted from blood. Subset in this sample: CD45RA-negative fraction. These receptors were collected from a man between 18 and 29 years old in good health.

The genes are TRBV6-1 and TRBJ1-2; D gene ambiguous. With 7 bases removed from V and 4 bases from J, the gap between germline ends came to 16 bases. Germline lookup yields CDR1 MNHNS and CDR2 SASEGT. This CDR3 comprises 14 residues. The CDR3: CASTLAHSSYGYTF. The CDR3 nucleotides are TGTGCCAGCACGTTGGCTCACTCCTCCTATGGCTACACCTTC.

CDR3 nucleotide sequence: TGTGCCAGCAGTCACACCGGGACGGTGAACACTGAAGCTTTCTTT. Residues: CASSHTGTVNTEAFF. The chain combines TRBV14 with TRBJ1-1; D is perhaps TRBD1 (5 bases). Germline CDR1 and CDR2: SGHDN and FVKESK. The length of the CDR3 is 15 residues. Trimming removed 6 bases from V and 0 bases from J, with 14 bases in between.

This chain connects TRBV2 to TRBJ1-4; D might be TRBD1 (5 bases). V was trimmed by 7 bases and J by 0 bases, leaving 9 bases between them. CDR3 length: 14 residues. The V gene's germline CDR1 is SNHLY and CDR2 FYNNEI. This CDR3 reads CASKWGTTNEKLFF. The CDR3 bases are TGTGCCAGCAAGTGGGGGACAACTAATGAAAAACTGTTTTTT.

The chain joins TRBV15 to TRBJ2-1; 9 nucleotides line up with TRBD1. This CDR3 comprises 16 residues. V was pared by 1 base and J by 4 bases, with 5 bases of the junction left unmatched. CDR1 and CDR2 (germline): LNHNV, YYDKDF (reference sequence). DNA for the CDR3: TGTGCCACCAGCAGAGGAGGGACAGGGTTTTACAATGAGCAGTTCTTC. Translating gives CATSRGGTGFYNEQFF.

The chain combines TRBV7-2 with TRBJ1-5, with D uncertain. This CDR3 is 13 amino acids long. Deletions cut 6 bases from V and 4 bases from J, with 10 bases between. Per the germline V gene, CDR1 is SGHTA and CDR2 is FQGNSA. CDR3 sequence: CASSPGQNQPQHF. CDR3 DNA: TGTGCCAGCAGTCCCGGGCAGAATCAGCCCCAGCATTTT.

The V call is TRBV18, the J call TRBJ2-7, with D unresolved. Germline CDR1 is KGHSH and CDR2 is LQKENI. The V gene lost 3 bases and the J gene lost 2 bases, with 11 bases spanning the gap. The CDR3 contains 14 residues. The CDR3 sequence is CASSPQEGPYEQYF. Written as DNA, the CDR3 is TGTGCCAGCTCACCTCAGGAAGGTCCCTACGAGCAGTACTTC.

The chain couples TRBV11-3 to TRBJ2-2, with 8 bases fitting TRBD1. After removal of 4 bases from V and 5 bases from J, the junction contained 9 bases not matched to a gene. In germline, CDR1 is SGHNT, CDR2 YENEEA. This CDR3 comprises 16 residues. CDR3 protein: CASSSQPHRGTGELFF. The CDR3 bases are TGTGCCAGCAGCTCCCAACCCCACAGGGGGACCGGGGAGCTGTTTTTT.

V is TRBV20-1 and J is TRBJ2-1; D not resolved. V was cut by 6 bases and J by 4 bases, with 7 bases left in between. CDR3 length: 11 residues. Germline CDR1 DFQATT, CDR2 SNEGSKA (reference sequence). The CDR3 reads CSAPVYNEQFF. CDR3 DNA: TGCAGTGCCCCTGTTTACAATGAGCAGTTCTTC.

The chain is built from TRBV4-1 and TRBJ2-7; D perhaps matches TRBD2 (5 bases). CDR1 is MGHRA and CDR2 is YSYEKL in the germline V gene. This CDR3 is built from 12 residues. The germline V and J ends were trimmed by 1 base and 4 bases, with 5 bases remaining between them. The CDR3 protein is CASSQGEYEQYF. DNA for the CDR3: TGCGCCAGCAGCCAAGGGGAGTACGAGCAGTACTTC.